A single sample is the source of the 20 T cell receptor beta chains below, sequenced in a study of cytomegalovirus exposure and HLA in healthy donors. Primers for the PCR totalled 60 Vbeta and 13 Jbeta. The data were produced by immunoSEQ multiplex PCR, yet TCRdb's version contains in-frame clones alone and is incomplete. The sample has 110,000 to 150,000 clones, around four fifths seen once. Material for sequencing was PBMCs. Every receptor here comes from a boy under 10 years old in good health and CMV-seronegative.

The chain carries TRBV6-5 and TRBJ1-2; 8 positions match TRBD1. From germline, CDR1 is MNHEY and CDR2 SVGAGI. V was pared by 5 bases and J by 6 bases, with 8 bases of the junction left unmatched. The CDR3 runs 14 residues. Here the CDR3 DNA reads TGTGCCAGCAGTCGGGACAGGACACCCCATGGCTACACCTTC. Its translation: CASSRDRTPHGYTF.

This chain links TRBV5-1 with TRBJ2-5; 9 bases map to TRBD1. Germline V gives CDR1 SGHRS, CDR2 YFSETQ. The CDR3 contains 15 residues. The J segment lost 5 bases and the V segment lost 1 base, leaving 6 bases of the junction unmatched. The DNA of the CDR3 is TGCGCCAGCAGCTTGTTACAGGGGGCTTGGGAGACCCAGTACTTC. This codes for CASSLLQGAWETQYF.

The V gene is TRBV11-2, the J gene TRBJ2-2; D may be TRBD2 (5 bases). CDR3 length equals 15 residues. The germline CDR1 and CDR2 sequences are SGHAT and FQNNGV. V was pared by 5 bases and J by 6 bases, with 16 bases between. CDR3 protein: CASSALATFAGELFF. The CDR3 nucleotides read TGTGCCAGCAGCGCCCTAGCTACGTTCGCCGGGGAGCTGTTTTTT.

V usage is TRBV5-6 and J usage is TRBJ1-1, with no clear D. V gave up 0 bases and J gave up 4 bases, with 13 bases separating them. Germline V gives CDR1 SGHDT, CDR2 YYEEEE. The CDR3 covers 15 residues. The DNA of the CDR3 is TGTGCCAGCAGCTTGGAACCGTGGGCGCCCACTGAAGCTTTCTTT. Its protein product is CASSLEPWAPTEAFF.

The sample holds one count of this clone. The CDR3 is CASSGTESYEQYF. The CDR3 DNA reads TGTGCCAGCAGCGGGACAGAGTCCTACGAGCAGTACTTC. This rearrangement joins TRBV5-4 to TRBJ2-7; 7 bases align to TRBD1. This CDR3 comprises 13 residues. From germline, CDR1 is SGHNT and CDR2 YYREEE (reference sequence). Trimming removed 4 bases from V and 1 base from J; junction bases left unmatched: 2.

The chain recombines TRBV4-3 with TRBJ2-2; tentative D call: TRBD1 (6 bases). V lost 4 bases, J lost 4 bases, and 10 bases lay in between. Germline CDR1 is LGHNA and CDR2 is YSLEER. This CDR3 contains 14 residues. The CDR3 DNA is TGCGCCAGCAGCCTAAGGACAGTCACCGGGGAGCTGTTTTTT. It encodes CASSLRTVTGELFF.

The V call is TRBV14, the J call TRBJ2-2; 9 bases are a match to TRBD2. The CDR3 has 17 amino acids. Germline CDR1 and CDR2: SGHDN and FVKESK. Trimming at V came to 1 base and at J to 7 bases, leaving 10 bases not matched to a gene. The CDR3 DNA sequence: TGTGCCAGCAGCCAAGCCCGGGGGGTAGCGGGAGTCGGGGAGCTGTTTTTT. This sequence encodes CASSQARGVAGVGELFF.

The chain links TRBV7-8 to TRBJ1-2; 7 bases are a match to TRBD1. V was pared by 5 bases and J by 3 bases, with 9 bases of the junction left unmatched. Germline V gives CDR1 SGHVS, CDR2 FQNEAQ. The CDR3 has 15 amino acids. The CDR3 coding sequence is TGTGCCAGCAGCCTTGACCGGGACAGAGACTATGGCTACACCTTC. It specifies CASSLDRDRDYGYTF. Full variable domain (remainder filled in from reference TRBV7-8 and TRBJ1-2): GAGVSQSPRYKVAKRGQDVALRCDPISGHVSLFWYQQALGQGPEFLTYFQNEAQLDKSGLPSDRFFAERPEGSVSTLKIQRTQQEDSAVYLCASSLDRDRDYGYTFGSGTRLTVV.

The V and J genes are TRBV6-1 and TRBJ2-3; 9 positions agree with TRBD2. Germline trimming cut 1 base from V and 5 bases from J; bases unmatched to any gene: 4. This CDR3 contains 15 residues. In germline, CDR1 is MNHNS, CDR2 SASEGT. The CDR3 sequence: CASSEEGGGGDTQYF. CDR3 DNA sequence: TGTGCCAGCAGTGAAGAGGGCGGGGGGGGAGATACGCAGTATTTT.

J is TRBJ1-2 and V is TRBV7-3; D perhaps matches TRBD1 (5 bases). V was pared by 5 bases and J by 2 bases, with 9 bases between. The CDR3 consists of 13 residues. CDR1 is SGHTA, CDR2 FQGTGA, per germline. The CDR3: CASSPDRNYGYTF. DNA of the CDR3: TGTGCCAGCAGCCCCGACAGAAACTATGGCTACACCTTC.

The V and J genes are TRBV6-4 and TRBJ2-6, with TRBD1 matching 8 bases. This CDR3 has 16 amino acids. Germline CDR1 and CDR2: MRHNA and SNTAGT. V lost 7 bases and J lost 0; bases outside the gene matches: 5. The CDR3 spells CASTGQESSGANVLTF. The CDR3 coding sequence is TGTGCCAGCACGGGACAGGAGAGCTCTGGGGCCAACGTCCTGACTTTC.

The chain joins TRBV7-9 to TRBJ2-7; TRBD2 is a possible D gene (5 bases). The CDR3 consists of 14 residues. Trimming took off 5 bases at V and 10 bases at J, with 21 bases between the two ends. CDR1 is SEHNR, CDR2 FQNEAQ, per germline (reference sequence). In DNA form, the CDR3 reads TGTGCCAGCAGCCCAAGATCTGGGCGGGCGGACCAGTACTTC. Amino acids: CASSPRSGRADQYF. Variable domain in full (rest from reference TRBV7-9 and TRBJ2-7): DTGVSQNPRHKITKRGQNVTFRCDPISEHNRLYWYRQTLGQGPEFLTYFQNEAQLEKSRLLSDRFSAERPKGSFSTLEIQRTEQGDSAMYLCASSPRSGRADQYFGPGTRLTVT.

The chain uses TRBV25-1 and TRBJ2-5; D possibly corresponds to TRBD1 (6 bases). V lost 4 bases to trimming and J lost 9 bases, with 21 bases between them. Germline CDR1 reads MGHDK; CDR2 reads SYGVNS. This CDR3 has 15 residues. The CDR3 DNA follows: TGTGCCAGCAGTGGATCTGGACAGAATCTCGGAGCCCAGTACTTC. It translates to CASSGSGQNLGAQYF. The complete variable domain, with remaining parts taken from reference TRBV25-1 and TRBJ2-5, reads EADIYQTPRYLVIGTGKKITLECSQTMGHDKMYWYQQDPGMELHLIHYSYGVNSTEKGDLSSESTVSRIRTEHFPLTLESARPSHTSQYLCASSGSGQNLGAQYFGPGTRLLVL.

The chain recombines TRBV12-5 with TRBJ1-1; maybe TRBD1 (5 bases). The CDR3 is made up of 15 amino acids. Trimming shortened V by 1 base and J by 5 bases, and 14 bases separated the two germline ends. The germline CDR1 and CDR2 sequences are LGHNT and FRNRAP. CDR3 nucleotide sequence: TGTGCTAGTGGTTTGGGGGGGGGAGGGAGGACTGAAGCTTTCTTT. Amino acids: CASGLGGGGRTEAFF.

This chain uses TRBV2 with TRBJ1-3; D perhaps matches TRBD1 (6 bases). CDR1 is SNHLY, CDR2 FYNNEI, per germline. Trimming took 4 bases from V and 9 from J, leaving 13 bases between them. This CDR3 spans 13 amino acids. Here the CDR3 reads CASSVGQKGTIYF. As DNA, the CDR3 is TGTGCCAGCAGTGTTGGACAGAAGGGCACCATATATTTT.

The V call is TRBV5-4, the J call TRBJ2-5, with TRBD2 matching over 11 bases. Trimming at V came to 1 base and at J to 2 bases, leaving 4 bases not matched to a gene. CDR1 and CDR2 from the germline V gene are SGHNT and YYREEE (reference sequence). This CDR3 spans 16 amino acids. DNA of the CDR3: TGTGCCAGCAGCTTGAGGACTAGCGGGTTACAAGAGACCCAGTACTTC. The encoded protein is CASSLRTSGLQETQYF.

The V gene is TRBV4-1, the J gene TRBJ1-3; TRBD1 matches 10 bases. The CDR3 is made up of 20 amino acids. In germline, CDR1 is MGHRA, CDR2 YSYEKL. J gave up 5 bases and V 1 base, and 17 bases lay outside the gene matches. This chain's CDR3 is CASSQVECCFDRGRRNTIYF. Here the CDR3 DNA reads TGCGCCAGCAGCCAAGTAGAGTGTTGTTTCGACAGGGGGCGCAGAAACACCATATATTTT.

The V and J genes are TRBV6-1 and TRBJ2-7; 7 nucleotides match TRBD2. Trimming at V came to 6 bases and at J to 2 bases, leaving 7 bases not matched to a gene. Germline CDR1 MNHNS, CDR2 SASEGT. The CDR3 length is 14 residues. In nucleotides, the CDR3 is TGTGCCAGCAGGCGGTGGGGGGGAACCTACGAGCAGTACTTC. Amino acids: CASRRWGGTYEQYF.

The chain combines TRBV7-9 with TRBJ2-5, with a weak D call TRBD1 (5 bases). The CDR3 runs 13 residues. The germline gives CDR1 SEHNR, CDR2 FQNEAQ (reference sequence). V dropped 3 bases and J dropped 3 bases, with 8 bases sitting between them. CDR3 nucleotides: TGTGCCAGCAGCTTCTCCAGGGAAGAGACCCAGTACTTC. The encoded protein is CASSFSREETQYF.

V usage is TRBV5-6 and J usage is TRBJ2-7, with TRBD1 matching over 7 bases. The CDR3 length is 14 residues. Trimming at V came to 4 bases and at J to 2 bases, leaving 6 bases not matched to a gene. Germline CDR1 is SGHDT and CDR2 is YYEEEE. This CDR3 is CASSIYRGTYEQYF. Here the CDR3 DNA reads TGTGCCAGCAGCATATACAGGGGAACCTACGAGCAGTACTTC.